The 23 T cell receptor beta chains in this list originate from one sample, sequenced in a study of cytomegalovirus exposure and HLA in healthy donors. TCRdb's table, derived via immunoSEQ multiplex PCR, lists solely in-frame clones and lacks some. This sample carries about 130,000 clones, 90% of them seen once, and the ten largest clones take under 8%. Sequencing was done on a sample of PBMCs. These receptors were obtained from a woman younger than 45 in good health and CMV-seropositive.

The chain carries TRBV4-2 and TRBJ2-1, with 11 bases lining up with TRBD2. V shed 0 bases, J shed 6 bases, and the junction held 4 bases outside the gene matches. In germline, CDR1 is LGHNA, CDR2 YNFKEQ. The CDR3 has 16 residues. CDR3 protein: CASSQDHSGGANEQFF. In DNA form, the CDR3 reads TGTGCCAGCAGCCAAGATCATAGCGGGGGGGCCAATGAGCAGTTCTTC.

The CDR3 region is CASSYLAPSEQYF. In nucleotides, the CDR3 is TGTGCCAGCAGTTATCTCGCCCCGAGCGAGCAGTACTTC. The J gene is TRBJ2-7, the V gene TRBV28; D ambiguous. The V end was cut by 4 bases, the J end by 6 bases, with 13 bases between. Germline CDR1 MDHEN, CDR2 SYDVKM. The CDR3 spans 13 residues.

The V and J genes are TRBV7-8 and TRBJ2-2; 10 bases align to TRBD2. The CDR3 covers 18 residues. V trimming: 2 bases; J trimming: 0 bases; junction bases outside the gene matches: 6. Germline-derived CDR1 and CDR2 are SGHVS and FQNEAQ. The CDR3 here is CASSLRTSGPANTGELFF. The CDR3 DNA is TGTGCCAGCAGCTTACGGACTAGCGGCCCCGCGAACACCGGGGAGCTGTTTTTT.

In its sample, this clone was seen once. The V call is TRBV5-4, the J call TRBJ2-5, with 8 bases aligning to TRBD1. The germline V gene has CDR1 SGHNT and CDR2 YYREEE (reference sequence). With 6 bases clipped from V and 5 bases from J, the junction kept 6 bases outside the gene matches. This CDR3 contains 13 residues. DNA of the CDR3: TGTGCCAGCACCTACAGGGGGATCGAGACCCAGTACTTC. Translation gives CASTYRGIETQYF.

The chain has TRBV6-5 and TRBJ2-7, with D unclear. The CDR3 runs to 16 residues. V was clipped by 0 bases and J by 0 bases, with 12 bases between them. The germline V gene encodes CDR1 MNHEY and CDR2 SVGAGI. The CDR3 sequence: CASSYSPGSASYEQYF. Here the CDR3 DNA reads TGTGCCAGCAGTTACTCTCCGGGTTCCGCCTCCTACGAGCAGTACTTC.

V usage is TRBV25-1 and J usage is TRBJ2-1; D remains ambiguous. V was shortened by 4 bases and J by 5 bases, with 6 bases between the two germline ends. This CDR3 contains 12 residues. Germline assignment: CDR1 MGHDK and CDR2 SYGVNS. The CDR3 bases are TGTGCCAGCAGTGTTATTAACAATGAGCAGTTCTTC. Translating gives CASSVINNEQFF.

The table lists this clone with a count of one. This chain joins TRBV6-1 and TRBJ2-5; a possible D gene is TRBD1 (5 bases). The CDR3 contains 14 residues. Trimming removed 2 bases at V and 5 bases at J, with 12 bases between. The germline V gene encodes CDR1 MNHNS and CDR2 SASEGT. CDR3 in DNA: TGTGCCAGCAGTGAACGACAGTCTCGTGAGACCCAGTACTTC. It encodes CASSERQSRETQYF.

This clone was counted once. The rearrangement uses TRBV5-6 and TRBJ2-1; possibly TRBD2 for D (7 bases). CDR1 SGHDT and CDR2 YYEEEE come from the germline V gene. There are 14 residues in the CDR3. With 3 bases removed from V and 4 bases from J, the gap between germline ends came to 11 bases. CDR3 sequence (DNA): TGTGCCAGCAGCTCCGGGGGGCATTACAATGAGCAGTTCTTC. Translated, it gives CASSSGGHYNEQFF.

The rearrangement uses TRBV5-6 and TRBJ2-3, with D perhaps matching TRBD1 (7 bases). Looked up from germline, CDR1 is SGHDT and CDR2 is YYEEEE. The V gene lost 1 base and the J gene lost 2 bases, with 17 bases spanning the gap. This CDR3 is 17 amino acids long. The DNA for the CDR3 is TGTGCCAGCAGCTTGCCCAGGGGGGAGTCTCTCACAGATACGCAGTATTTT. Amino acids: CASSLPRGESLTDTQYF. Full variable domain (rest looked up from reference TRBV5-6 and TRBJ2-3): DAGVTQSPTHLIKTRGQQVTLRCSPKSGHDTVSWYQQALGQGPQFIFQYYEEEERQRGNFPDRFSGHQFPNYSSELNVNALLLGDSALYLCASSLPRGESLTDTQYFGPGTRLTVL.

This sequence joins TRBV27 and TRBJ1-1, with 9 bases that match TRBD1. This CDR3 has 14 amino acids. Germline V gene data show CDR1 as MNHEY and CDR2 as SMNVEV (reference sequence). The junction had 7 bases not matched to a gene; V was cut back by 5 bases and J by 6 bases. DNA of the CDR3: TGTGCCAGCAGTACAGGGGGCTTAACCGCTGAAGCTTTCTTT. It specifies CASSTGGLTAEAFF.

This rearrangement joins TRBV27 to TRBJ2-1; possible D gene TRBD2, 5 bases. The ends were cut back, 8 bases at V and 7 bases at J, with 9 bases in the middle. The CDR3 contains 11 residues. From germline, CDR1 is MNHEY and CDR2 SMNVEV (reference sequence). The CDR3: CASGELNEQFF. The CDR3 DNA follows: TGTGCCAGCGGGGAGTTGAATGAGCAGTTCTTC.

J is TRBJ2-1 and V is TRBV9; TRBD2 matches 10 bases. Germline V CDR1 and CDR2: SGDLS, YYNGEE. CDR3 length: 16 amino acids. The V segment lost 3 bases and the J segment 1 base; nucleotides outside the gene matches: 4. CDR3 bases: TGTGCCAGCAGCGCGGGGGGACTAGCGTCCTACAATGAGCAGTTCTTC. This gives the protein CASSAGGLASYNEQFF.

This clone occurred a few times. The V call is TRBV11-3, the J call TRBJ1-1, with a weak D call TRBD1 (5 bases). Trimming cost V 5 bases and J 1 base, with 11 bases left between them. Germline-derived CDR1 and CDR2 are SGHNT and YENEEA. The CDR3 is 14 residues long. CDR3 coding DNA: TGTGCCAGCAGCCCCGGGGGGGGGAACACTGAAGCTTTCTTT. This encodes CASSPGGGNTEAFF.

This clone was picked up a small number of times. The rearrangement uses TRBV2 and TRBJ1-2; possibly TRBD1 for D (5 bases). CDR3 size: 13 residues. The V and J ends lost 8 bases and 1 base respectively, with 11 bases between them. Germline V gene sequence: CDR1 SNHLY, CDR2 FYNNEI. Here the CDR3 reads CASLKGNNYGYTF. The DNA for the CDR3 is TGTGCCAGCCTGAAGGGGAATAACTATGGCTACACCTTC. The variable domain in full, completed from reference TRBV2 and TRBJ1-2, reads EPEVTQTPSHQVTQMGQEVILRCVPISNHLYFYWYRQILGQKVEFLVSFYNNEISEKSEIFDDQFSVERPDGSNFTLKIRSTKLEDSAMYFCASLKGNNYGYTFGSGTRLTVV.

This chain uses TRBV15 with TRBJ1-2; the match to TRBD1 covers 7 bases. The CDR3 loop spans 17 amino acids. Trimming removed 0 bases from V and 6 bases from J; junction bases left unmatched: 13. The germline CDR1 and CDR2 sequences are LNHNV and YYDKDF (reference sequence). CDR3 bases: TGTGCCACCAGCAGAGATTTGAAGCGGCAGGGGGAGAATGGCTACACCTTC. It is translated as CATSRDLKRQGENGYTF.

J is TRBJ2-7 and V is TRBV6-6; perhaps TRBD1 as D (5 bases). Germline values: CDR1 MNHNY, CDR2 SVGAGI (reference sequence). The CDR3 loop spans 15 amino acids. V dropped 6 bases and J dropped 3 bases, with 18 bases sitting between them. The CDR3 DNA is TGTGCCAGCAGAGGTGATACAGGATTGGGCTACGAGCAGTACTTC. Translation: CASRGDTGLGYEQYF.

Only a few counts were recorded for this clone. This rearrangement joins TRBV4-1 to TRBJ1-2, with D possibly TRBD1 on 6 matching bases. Germline lookup yields CDR1 MGHRA and CDR2 YSYEKL. CDR3 length: 14 amino acids. Trimming removed 4 bases at V and 8 bases at J, with 17 bases between. For the CDR3, the DNA is TGCGCCAGCAGCCGCATCACAGGGTACGAGGGCTACACCTTC. Encoded protein: CASSRITGYEGYTF.

The chain combines TRBV4-1 with TRBJ1-1, with D possibly being TRBD1 (6 bases). CDR3 length: 17 residues. Germline assignment: CDR1 MGHRA and CDR2 YSYEKL. Trimming left V 4 bases short and J 0 bases short, with 18 bases between. CDR3 protein: CASSPAEGGFMNTEAFF. In DNA, the CDR3 is TGCGCCAGCAGCCCCGCGGAAGGGGGATTCATGAACACTGAAGCTTTCTTT.

The chain is built from TRBV2 and TRBJ1-4; no clear D gene. Germline CDR1 and CDR2: SNHLY and FYNNEI. Deletions cut 6 bases from V and 8 bases from J, with 13 bases between. The CDR3 runs to 13 residues. CDR3: CASSTGNQEKLFF. In DNA form, the CDR3 reads TGTGCCAGCAGCACCGGGAATCAGGAAAAACTGTTTTTT. The entire variable domain, with the rest obtained from reference TRBV2 and TRBJ1-4, is as follows: EPEVTQTPSHQVTQMGQEVILRCVPISNHLYFYWYRQILGQKVEFLVSFYNNEISEKSEIFDDQFSVERPDGSNFTLKIRSTKLEDSAMYFCASSTGNQEKLFFGSGTQLSVL.

The V gene is TRBV14, the J gene TRBJ2-7; 8 positions agree with TRBD2. Per germline, CDR1 SGHDN and CDR2 FVKESK. V shed 1 base, J shed 4 bases, and the junction held 6 bases outside the gene matches. The CDR3 spans 15 residues. CDR3 in amino acids: CASSQGQAGVYEQYF. The CDR3 DNA sequence: TGTGCCAGCAGCCAAGGGCAAGCGGGGGTTTACGAGCAGTACTTC.

The chain couples TRBV11-2 to TRBJ2-3, with D possibly matching TRBD1 (5 bases). This CDR3 spans 14 amino acids. V was pared by 1 base and J by 6 bases, with 11 bases between. Germline V gene lookup returns CDR1 SGHAT and CDR2 FQNNGV. CDR3 in amino acids: CASSLVQGVDTQYF. Here the CDR3 DNA reads TGTGCCAGCAGCTTAGTGCAAGGGGTGGATACGCAGTATTTT.

This clone was seen just once. The chain carries TRBV5-1 and TRBJ1-1, with 7 bases aligning to TRBD1. Germline V lookup: CDR1 SGHRS, CDR2 YFSETQ. V gave up 3 bases and J gave up 0 bases; unmatched junction bases: 2. The CDR3 has 14 amino acids. This chain's CDR3 is CASSWGQMNTEAFF. DNA for the CDR3: TGCGCCAGCAGCTGGGGACAGATGAACACTGAAGCTTTCTTT. Together with reference TRBV5-1 and TRBJ1-1, the CDR3 gives the full variable domain: KAGVTQTPRYLIKTRGQQVTLSCSPISGHRSVSWYQQTPGQGLQFLFEYFSETQRNKGNFPGRFSGRQFSNSRSEMNVSTLELGDSALYLCASSWGQMNTEAFFGQGTRLTVV.

This rearrangement joins TRBV5-1 to TRBJ1-2; D perhaps matches TRBD1 (5 bases). The CDR3 extends over 13 amino acids. Looked up from germline, CDR1 is SGHRS and CDR2 is YFSETQ. Between the trimmed V and J ends, which lost 3 bases and 4 bases, there was a span of 10 bases. The CDR3 DNA reads as TGCGCCAGCAGCTCGGGGGACGGCTATGGCTACACCTTC. This encodes CASSSGDGYGYTF.